Sequencing of this T cell receptor (beta chain) was carried out in a study of Graves' ophthalmopathy and Graves' hyperthyroidism. Ten or more counts support this clonotype. Its antigen is undetermined. Findings and limits, study-wide: Ophthalmopathy progression prediction by the model yielded a sensitivity of approximately 68% and a specificity of roughly 72%. Blood contained most expanded thyroid clonotypes exceeding 0.001 frequency.

RNA transcripts yielded amplified TCR beta CDR3 regions. The first round was an RT-PCR with HTBI primers, and the second round was a multiplex PCR. TCRdb redid the calling of the multiplex PCR reads with MiXCR, one entry per CDR3 protein. The data hold about 380,000 distinct CDR3 sequences, with roughly 15% observed a single time. The receptor comes from a woman between 18 and 30 years old with stable Graves' hyperthyroidism. Specimen: peripheral blood.

The CDR3 spells CASSFGQEREKAFF. The CDR3 DNA is TGTGCCAGCAGTTTTGGACAGGAAAGGGAAAAAGCTTTCTTT. J is TRBJ1-1 and V is TRBV28, with 7 bases fitting TRBD1. The J segment lost 9 bases and the V segment lost 3 bases, leaving 10 bases of the junction unmatched. Germline-derived CDR1 and CDR2 are MDHEN and SYDVKM. The CDR3 is made up of 14 amino acids.